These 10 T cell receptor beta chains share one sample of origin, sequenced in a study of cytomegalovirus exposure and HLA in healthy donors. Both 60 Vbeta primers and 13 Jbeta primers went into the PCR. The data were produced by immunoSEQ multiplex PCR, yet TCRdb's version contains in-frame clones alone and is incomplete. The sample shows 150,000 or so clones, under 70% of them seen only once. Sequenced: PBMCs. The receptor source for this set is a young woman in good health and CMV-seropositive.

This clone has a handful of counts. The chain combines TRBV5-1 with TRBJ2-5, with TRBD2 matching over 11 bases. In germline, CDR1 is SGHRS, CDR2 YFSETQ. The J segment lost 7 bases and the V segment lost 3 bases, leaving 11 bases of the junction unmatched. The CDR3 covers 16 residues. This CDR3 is CASSSLLAGAMPTQYF. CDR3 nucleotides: TGCGCCAGCAGCTCATTACTAGCGGGGGCCATGCCGACCCAGTACTTC.

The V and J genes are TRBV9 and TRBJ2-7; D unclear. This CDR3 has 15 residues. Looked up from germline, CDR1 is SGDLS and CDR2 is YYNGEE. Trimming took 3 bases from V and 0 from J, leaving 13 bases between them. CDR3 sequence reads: CASSGEEMSSYEQYF. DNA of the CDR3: TGTGCCAGCAGCGGAGAAGAGATGAGCTCCTACGAGCAGTACTTC.

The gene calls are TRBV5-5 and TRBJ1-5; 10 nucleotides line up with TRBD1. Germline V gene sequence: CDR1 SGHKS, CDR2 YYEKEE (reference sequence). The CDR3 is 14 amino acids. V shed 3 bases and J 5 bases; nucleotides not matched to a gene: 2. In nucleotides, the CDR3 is TGTGCCAGCAGCTGGGGGACAGGGGATCAGCCCCAGCATTTT. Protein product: CASSWGTGDQPQHF.

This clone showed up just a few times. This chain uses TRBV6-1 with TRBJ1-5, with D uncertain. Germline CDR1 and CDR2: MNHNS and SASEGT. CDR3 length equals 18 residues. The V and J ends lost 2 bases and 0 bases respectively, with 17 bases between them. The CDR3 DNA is TGTGCCAGCAGTGAATCCGGCATTGAGACTAGTAGCAATCAGCCCCAGCATTTT. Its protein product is CASSESGIETSSNQPQHF.

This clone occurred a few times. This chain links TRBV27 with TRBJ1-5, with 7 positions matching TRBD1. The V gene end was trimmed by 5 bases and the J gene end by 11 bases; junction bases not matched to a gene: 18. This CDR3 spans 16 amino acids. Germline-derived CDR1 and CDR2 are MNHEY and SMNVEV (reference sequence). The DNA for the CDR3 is TGTGCCAGCAGTCTCGGACAGGTTGGGCCCTTCAGGTCCCAGCATTTT. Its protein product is CASSLGQVGPFRSQHF.

The CDR3 loop is CASSSTTGGNTEAFF. DNA of the CDR3: TGCGCCAGCAGCTCTACGACAGGGGGGAACACTGAAGCTTTCTTT. The rearrangement joins TRBV5-1 to TRBJ1-1; 9 nucleotides line up with TRBD1. The ends lost 3 bases at V and 1 base at J; junction bases unmatched: 4. This CDR3 is 15 amino acids long. The V gene's germline CDR1 is SGHRS and CDR2 YFSETQ.

The CDR3 DNA reads TGTGCCAGCTCATGGGGACTAGGGGCGCCTCACACCGGGGAGCTGTTTTTT. This translates into CASSWGLGAPHTGELFF. The gene calls are TRBV9 and TRBJ2-2; TRBD2 matches at 8 bases. With 7 bases clipped from V and 3 bases from J, the junction kept 14 bases outside the gene matches. The CDR3 is made up of 17 amino acids. Germline assignment: CDR1 SGDLS and CDR2 YYNGEE.

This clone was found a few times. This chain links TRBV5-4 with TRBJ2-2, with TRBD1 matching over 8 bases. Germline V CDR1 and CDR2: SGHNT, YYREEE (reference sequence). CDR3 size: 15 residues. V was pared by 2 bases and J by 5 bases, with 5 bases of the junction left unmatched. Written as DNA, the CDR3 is TGTGCCAGCAGCTTTTCATACAGGGGGACCGGGGAGCTGTTTTTT. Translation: CASSFSYRGTGELFF.

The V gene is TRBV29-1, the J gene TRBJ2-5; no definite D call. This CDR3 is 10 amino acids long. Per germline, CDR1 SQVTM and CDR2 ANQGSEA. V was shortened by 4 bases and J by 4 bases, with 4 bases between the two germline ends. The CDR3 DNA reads TGCAGCGTTGGTCTAGAGACCCAGTACTTC. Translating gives CSVGLETQYF.

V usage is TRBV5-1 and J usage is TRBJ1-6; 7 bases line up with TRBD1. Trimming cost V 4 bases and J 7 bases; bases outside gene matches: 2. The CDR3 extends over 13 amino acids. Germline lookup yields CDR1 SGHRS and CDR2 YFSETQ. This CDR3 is CASSRDSNSPLHF. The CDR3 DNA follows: TGCGCCAGCAGCCGGGACAGCAATTCACCCCTCCACTTT.